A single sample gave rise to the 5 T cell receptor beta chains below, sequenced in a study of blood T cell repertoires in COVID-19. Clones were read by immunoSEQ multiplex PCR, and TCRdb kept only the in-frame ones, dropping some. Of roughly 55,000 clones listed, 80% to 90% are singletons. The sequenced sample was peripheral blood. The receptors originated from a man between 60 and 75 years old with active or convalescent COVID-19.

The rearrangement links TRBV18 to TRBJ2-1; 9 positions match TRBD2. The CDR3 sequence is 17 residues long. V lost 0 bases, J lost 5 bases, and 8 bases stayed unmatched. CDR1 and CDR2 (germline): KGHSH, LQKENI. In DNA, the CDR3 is TGTGCCAGCTCACCACCCCTAGCGGGAACTAAGGACAATGAGCAGTTCTTC. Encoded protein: CASSPPLAGTKDNEQFF.

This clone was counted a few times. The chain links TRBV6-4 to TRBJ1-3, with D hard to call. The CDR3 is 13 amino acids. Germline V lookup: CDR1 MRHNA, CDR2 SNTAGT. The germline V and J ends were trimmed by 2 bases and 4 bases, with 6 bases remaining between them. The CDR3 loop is CASSDRTGNTIYF. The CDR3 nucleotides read TGTGCCAGCAGTGACAGAACAGGAAACACCATATATTTT.

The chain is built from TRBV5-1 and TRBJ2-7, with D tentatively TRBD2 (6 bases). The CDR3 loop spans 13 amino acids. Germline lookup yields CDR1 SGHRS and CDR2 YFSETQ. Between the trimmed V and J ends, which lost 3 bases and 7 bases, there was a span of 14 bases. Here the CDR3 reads CASSSGDVGEQYF. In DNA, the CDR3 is TGCGCCAGCAGCTCGGGGGATGTGGGGGAGCAGTACTTC.

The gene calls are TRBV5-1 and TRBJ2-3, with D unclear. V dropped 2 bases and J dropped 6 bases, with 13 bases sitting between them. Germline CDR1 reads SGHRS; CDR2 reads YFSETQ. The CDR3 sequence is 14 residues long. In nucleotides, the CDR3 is TGCGCCAGCAGCTTTTGGAGCTCGAAGGATACGCAGTATTTT. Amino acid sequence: CASSFWSSKDTQYF.

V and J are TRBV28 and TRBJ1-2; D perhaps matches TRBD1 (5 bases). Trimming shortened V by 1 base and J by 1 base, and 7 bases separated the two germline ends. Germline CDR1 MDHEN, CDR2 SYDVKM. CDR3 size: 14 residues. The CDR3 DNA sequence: TGTGCCAGCAGTTTATACCAGGGTAACTATGGCTACACCTTC. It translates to CASSLYQGNYGYTF.